Below are 5 T cell receptor beta chains sequenced from a single sample in a study of CXCR3-negative and CXCR3-positive naive CD8 T cells. TRB cDNA was prepared as libraries by UMI-labeled 5' RACE. TCRdb re-called the 5' RACE reads and gives one entry per CDR3 protein, without DNA. The table lists some 28,000 distinct CDR3 sequences. What was sequenced was memory CD8+ T cells from blood. These TCRs come from a human donor in good health. Some clones in this sample may be carry-over from other donors' samples.

This clonotype is identified as medium-sized from frequency. The J gene is TRBJ2-5, the V gene TRBV4-3; as DNA is missing, the TRBD1 call by TCRdb cannot be tested. Per the germline V gene, CDR1 is LGHNA and CDR2 is YSLEER. CDR3 size: 14 residues. CDR3 in amino acids: CASSSGGEIETQYF.

This sequence joins TRBV7-9 and TRBJ2-7; TCRdb outputs TRBD1, but without DNA this stays unchecked. The V gene's germline CDR1 is SEHNR and CDR2 FQNEAQ (reference sequence). The CDR3 is made up of 13 amino acids. The CDR3 loop is CASSLGGGHEQYF.

This chain connects TRBV6-5 to TRBJ2-7. In germline, CDR1 is MNHEY, CDR2 SVGAGI. The CDR3 loop spans 14 amino acids. The chain's CDR3 is CASSYRERSYEQYF.

This chain uses TRBV19 with TRBJ1-1; with no DNA, the TCRdb D assignment of TRBD1 cannot be verified. The CDR3 length is 13 residues. The germline V gene has CDR1 LNHDA and CDR2 SQIVND (reference sequence). The CDR3 sequence is CASMTGPNTEAFF.

The CDR3 is CATSQGEETGELFF. The chain recombines TRBV4-2 with TRBJ2-2; TCRdb calls TRBD1, which cannot be checked without DNA. CDR1 and CDR2 (germline): LGHNA, YNFKEQ. The CDR3 covers 14 residues.